This is a list of T cell receptor beta chains from one sample in a study of T cell changes during pregnancy in multiple sclerosis. Assay used: immunoSEQ multiplex PCR; TCRdb lists only in-frame clones, some missing. The data contain tens of thousands of clones, roughly 89% of them seen just once; the ten biggest clones take up over 1.5%. The source was peripheral blood, collected after pregnancy. The receptor source for this set is a female donor in good health, enrolled as a control in a pregnancy study. The CDR3 runs from the conserved cysteine through the conserved F or W. A D gene is named only where the DNA matches it firmly. The listing skips clone size in some rows; elsewhere it reads once, few, many or a size class.

CDR3 DNA: TGTGCCAGCAGCCCCCAGACAGGGCCCTACGAGCAGTACTTC
CDR3 protein: CASSPQTGPYEQYF
J gene: TRBJ2-7
CDR3 length: 14
V gene: TRBV7-9
D gene: TRBD1
clone size: .

CDR3 DNA: TGCGCCAGCAGCCCAGGCTTTACAGGGAATCCCTACGAGCAGTACTTC
CDR3 protein: CASSPGFTGNPYEQYF
J gene: TRBJ2-7
CDR3 length: 16
V gene: TRBV4-1
D gene: .
clone size: .

CDR3 DNA: TGCAGCGTTGAACGGGGAAATCTCTACAATGAGCAGTTCTTC
CDR3 protein: CSVERGNLYNEQFF
J gene: TRBJ2-1
CDR3 length: 14
V gene: TRBV29-1
D gene: .
clone size: .

CDR3 DNA: TGTGCCAGTAGTAACTTCCACGGTACCGGGACAGGGATCCAAGAGACCCAGTACTTC
CDR3 protein: CASSNFHGTGTGIQETQYF
J gene: TRBJ2-5
CDR3 length: 19
V gene: TRBV19
D gene: TRBD1
clone size: .

CDR3 DNA: TGTGCCAGCAGCTACCAAGGTGTTCGGGGCAATCAGCCCCAGCATTTT
CDR3 protein: CASSYQGVRGNQPQHF
J gene: TRBJ1-5
CDR3 length: 16
V gene: TRBV5-4
D gene: .
clone size: .

CDR3 DNA: TGCGCCAGCAGCCAAACCACAGGGGTTTTTCAGCCCCAGCATTTT
CDR3 protein: CASSQTTGVFQPQHF
J gene: TRBJ1-5
CDR3 length: 15
V gene: TRBV4-3
D gene: TRBD1
clone size: .

CDR3 DNA: TGTGCCAGCAGTCTACCCTTATACAATGAGCAGTTCTTC
CDR3 protein: CASSLPLYNEQFF
J gene: TRBJ2-1
CDR3 length: 13
V gene: TRBV28
D gene: .
clone size: .

CDR3 DNA: TGTGCCAGCCTCGGGGGGCGGGGGGACTACGAGCAGTACTTC
CDR3 protein: CASLGGRGDYEQYF
J gene: TRBJ2-7
CDR3 length: 14
V gene: TRBV6-4
D gene: TRBD2
clone size: .

CDR3 DNA: TGTGCCAGCAGCCCACAATTCTCTGGAAACACCATATATTTT
CDR3 protein: CASSPQFSGNTIYF
J gene: TRBJ1-3
CDR3 length: 14
V gene: TRBV6-6
D gene: .
clone size: once

CDR3 DNA: TGTGCCAGCAGTTTATACACAGGGGCAGGGTACGAGCAGTACTTC
CDR3 protein: CASSLYTGAGYEQYF
J gene: TRBJ2-7
CDR3 length: 15
V gene: TRBV28
D gene: TRBD1
clone size: .

CDR3 DNA: TGTGCCAGCTCATCGGACAGGAACACTGAAGCTTTCTTT
CDR3 protein: CASSSDRNTEAFF
J gene: TRBJ1-1
CDR3 length: 13
V gene: TRBV18
D gene: .
clone size: .

CDR3 DNA: TGTGCCATCAGTGAGCCGGGACAGGGGGCTATAGAAGCTTTCTTT
CDR3 protein: CAISEPGQGAIEAFF
J gene: TRBJ1-1
CDR3 length: 15
V gene: TRBV10-3
D gene: TRBD1
clone size: .

CDR3 DNA: TGTGCCAGCAGCTTAGTCGGGGGTGGAGGAGAGACCCAGTACTTC
CDR3 protein: CASSLVGGGGETQYF
J gene: TRBJ2-5
CDR3 length: 15
V gene: TRBV7-2
D gene: .
clone size: .

CDR3 DNA: TGCGCCAGCAGCCTCTCCGGGACTGACAGAGCACGAGCTTTCTTT
CDR3 protein: CASSLSGTDRARAFF
J gene: TRBJ1-1
CDR3 length: 15
V gene: TRBV5-1
D gene: .
clone size: .

CDR3 DNA: TGTGCCAGCTCACCACGGGACAGGGGAAGCACGAACACCGGGGAGCTGTTTTTT
CDR3 protein: CASSPRDRGSTNTGELFF
J gene: TRBJ2-2
CDR3 length: 18
V gene: TRBV18
D gene: TRBD1
clone size: .

CDR3 DNA: TGTGCCAGCAGATCACCTCCGGGACACAGCACCTATGGCTACACCTTC
CDR3 protein: CASRSPPGHSTYGYTF
J gene: TRBJ1-2
CDR3 length: 16
V gene: TRBV28
D gene: .
clone size: .

CDR3 DNA: TGTGCCAGCAGCTTTATGCGGGGGGCCCCCTCTGGGGCCAACGTCCTGACTTTC
CDR3 protein: CASSFMRGAPSGANVLTF
J gene: TRBJ2-6
CDR3 length: 18
V gene: TRBV7-3
D gene: TRBD2
clone size: .

CDR3 DNA: TGTGCCAGCGATGATGCAGGGGCCCAAGAGACCCAGTACTTC
CDR3 protein: CASDDAGAQETQYF
J gene: TRBJ2-5
CDR3 length: 14
V gene: TRBV11-2
D gene: .
clone size: once

CDR3 DNA: TGTGCCAGCAGTCCAGACTTCGGTGAAAAACTGTTTTTT
CDR3 protein: CASSPDFGEKLFF
J gene: TRBJ1-4
CDR3 length: 13
V gene: TRBV27
D gene: .
clone size: .